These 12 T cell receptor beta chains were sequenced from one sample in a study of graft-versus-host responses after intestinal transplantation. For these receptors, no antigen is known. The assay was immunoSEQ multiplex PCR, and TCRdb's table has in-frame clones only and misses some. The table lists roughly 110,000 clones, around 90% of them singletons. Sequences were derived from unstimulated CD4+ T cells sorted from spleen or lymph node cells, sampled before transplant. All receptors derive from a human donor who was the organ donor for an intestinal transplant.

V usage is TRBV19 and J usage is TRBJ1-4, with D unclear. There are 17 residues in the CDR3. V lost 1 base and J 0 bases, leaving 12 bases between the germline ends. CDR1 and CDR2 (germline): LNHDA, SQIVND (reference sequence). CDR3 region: CASSIVGRLATNEKLFF. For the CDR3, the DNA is TGTGCCAGTAGTATAGTCGGCAGACTAGCAACTAATGAAAAACTGTTTTTT.

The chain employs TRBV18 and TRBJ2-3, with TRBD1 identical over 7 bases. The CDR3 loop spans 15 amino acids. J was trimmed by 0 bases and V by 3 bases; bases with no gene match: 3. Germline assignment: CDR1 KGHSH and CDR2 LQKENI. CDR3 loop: CASSPTGQSTDTQYF. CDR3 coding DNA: TGTGCCAGCTCACCGACGGGACAGAGCACAGATACGCAGTATTTT.

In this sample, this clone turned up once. The CDR3 DNA reads TGTGCCAGCATCAGAGGGGGTGTGGGGGAGCTGTTTTTT. It translates to CASIRGGVGELFF. The chain is built from TRBV2 and TRBJ2-2; perhaps TRBD1 as D (6 bases). Between the trimmed V and J ends, which lost 7 bases and 8 bases, there was a span of 14 bases. In germline, CDR1 is SNHLY, CDR2 FYNNEI. CDR3 length: 13 residues.

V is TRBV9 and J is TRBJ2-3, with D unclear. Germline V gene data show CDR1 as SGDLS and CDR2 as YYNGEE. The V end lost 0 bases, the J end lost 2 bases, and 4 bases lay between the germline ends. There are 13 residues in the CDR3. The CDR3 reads CASSVGFTDTQYF. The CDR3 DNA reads TGTGCCAGCAGCGTAGGGTTCACAGATACGCAGTATTTT.

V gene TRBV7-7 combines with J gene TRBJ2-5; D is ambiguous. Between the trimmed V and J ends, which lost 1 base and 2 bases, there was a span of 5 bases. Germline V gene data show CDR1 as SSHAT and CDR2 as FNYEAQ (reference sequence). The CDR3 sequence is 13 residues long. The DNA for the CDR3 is TGTGCCAGCAGCTTAGAGGCGCAAGAGACCCAGTACTTC. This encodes CASSLEAQETQYF.

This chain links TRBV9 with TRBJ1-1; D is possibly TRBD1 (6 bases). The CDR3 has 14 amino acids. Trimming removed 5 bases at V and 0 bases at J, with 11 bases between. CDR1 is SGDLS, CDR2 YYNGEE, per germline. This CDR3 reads CASSRGDMNTEAFF. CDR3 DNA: TGTGCCAGCAGTAGGGGGGATATGAACACTGAAGCTTTCTTT.

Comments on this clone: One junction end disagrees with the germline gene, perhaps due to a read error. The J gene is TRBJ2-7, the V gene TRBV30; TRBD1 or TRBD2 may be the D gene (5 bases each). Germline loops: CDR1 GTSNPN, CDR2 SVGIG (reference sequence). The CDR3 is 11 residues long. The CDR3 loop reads CAWSGGARGDF. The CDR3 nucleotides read TGTGCCTGGAGTGGAGGGGCCCGAGGGGACTTC.

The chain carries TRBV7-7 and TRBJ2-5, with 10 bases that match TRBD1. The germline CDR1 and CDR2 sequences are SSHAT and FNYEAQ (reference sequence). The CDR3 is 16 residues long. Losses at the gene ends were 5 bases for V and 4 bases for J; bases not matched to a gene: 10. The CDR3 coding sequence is TGTGCCAGCAGCGCTACGGGACAGGGGTTCGGAGAGACCCAGTACTTC. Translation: CASSATGQGFGETQYF.

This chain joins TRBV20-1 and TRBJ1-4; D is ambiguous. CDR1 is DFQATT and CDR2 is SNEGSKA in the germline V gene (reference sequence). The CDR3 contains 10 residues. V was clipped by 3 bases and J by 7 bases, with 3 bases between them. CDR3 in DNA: TGCAGTGCTAGTAGTGAAAAACTGTTTTTT. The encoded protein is CSASSEKLFF.

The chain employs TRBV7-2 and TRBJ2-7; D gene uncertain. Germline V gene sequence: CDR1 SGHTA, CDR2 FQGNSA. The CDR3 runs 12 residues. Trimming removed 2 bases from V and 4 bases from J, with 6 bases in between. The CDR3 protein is CASSLTGYEQYF. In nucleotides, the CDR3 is TGTGCCAGCAGCTTAACCGGATACGAGCAGTACTTC.

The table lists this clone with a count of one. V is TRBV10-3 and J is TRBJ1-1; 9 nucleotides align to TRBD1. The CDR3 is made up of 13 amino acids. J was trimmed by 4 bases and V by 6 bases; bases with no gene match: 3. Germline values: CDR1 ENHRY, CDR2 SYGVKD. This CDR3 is CAIRGQGLTEAFF. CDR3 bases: TGTGCCATCAGGGGACAGGGCCTCACTGAAGCTTTCTTT.

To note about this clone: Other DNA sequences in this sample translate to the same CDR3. The CDR3 reads CASSLSRGTEAFF. Here the CDR3 DNA reads TGTGCCAGCAGTTTATCCAGGGGCACTGAAGCTTTCTTT. The chain uses TRBV27 and TRBJ1-1; tentatively, D is TRBD1 (6 bases). V was pared by 0 bases and J by 4 bases, with 6 bases between. The germline gives CDR1 MNHEY, CDR2 SMNVEV (reference sequence). The CDR3 totals 13 residues.